This T cell receptor (beta chain) was identified in a study of CD8 T cells in ankylosing spondylitis. TCRdb redid the calling of the 5' RACE reads with MiXCR, one entry per CDR3 protein. The sample lists 30,000 to 45,000 distinct CDR3 sequences; around 6% were seen once. This clonotype was recorded at least ten times. The antigen is unknown. General study points: Previous work reported some of these motif variants in the synovial fluid and blood of reactive arthritis.

Between the trimmed V and J ends, which lost 0 bases and 0 bases, there was a span of 12 bases. Germline V gene data show CDR1 as SGDLS and CDR2 as YYNGEE. This CDR3 is built from 17 residues. The sequence was collected from a male donor with ankylosing spondylitis or in good health (not recorded which). This chain connects TRBV9 to TRBJ2-2; D gene ambiguous. The specimen sequenced was blood, either unsorted or a sorted T cell fraction (not recorded which). The CDR3, as DNA: TGTGCCAGCAGCGTAGGCGTGCGGCAAGCGAACACCGGGGAGCTGTTTTTT. This translates into CASSVGVRQANTGELFF.